The sequence of this TCR beta chain was determined in a study of metastatic and nonmetastatic thyroid tumors. Study information: Comparative analysis of repertoires was undertaken across blood and tumor or nodule tissue obtained from malignant and benign thyroid patients.

The CDR3 is 14 residues long. The germline V gene has CDR1 SGHRS and CDR2 YFSETQ. This clone was observed many times. Its antigen is undetermined. This may be a read error: a much more frequent sequence differs by one nucleotide. As handled by the study authors: The study built a papillary thyroid cancer distant-metastasis classifier from CDR3 differences across clinicopathological groups. Using MiXCR, TCRdb reanalyzed the PCR reads. The V and J calls, along with clone size, are taken from TCRdb and not from the paper's own processing. The table shows about 36,000 clones, with less than 25% occurring only once. Nobody among the patients had been given any treatment before thyroid surgery. Findings and limits, study-wide: Across blood and tumor, TCR beta diversity in malignant thyroid tumors was reportedly significantly higher than in benign nodules.

This sequence joins TRBV5-1 and TRBJ1-6; possibly TRBD1 for D (5 bases). This clonotype was obtained from a female donor with papillary thyroid cancer or a benign thyroid nodule (not recorded which). Some clones in this sample may be carry-over from other donors' samples. The specimen sequenced was blood. CDR3 protein: CASSLYRSNPPLHF. The CDR3 coding sequence is TGCGCCAGCAGCTTGTACAGGTCTAATCCACCCCTCCACTTT.